The 6 T cell receptor beta chains below all came from one sample that was sequenced in a study of vaccination and CD4 T cells after COVID-19. Treatment meaning: approximately nine-day PBMC culture with coronavirus spike peptide pools or control peptides (ViraFEST assay). Their antigens are not known. The Oncomine TCR Beta short-read assay was applied to DNA of cultured CD4+ T cells. TCRdb analysed the PCR reads with MiXCR anew, one entry per CDR3 protein. This table has 8,500 to 10,000 distinct CDR3 sequences, approximately 48% appearing once. What was sequenced was CD4+ T cells from blood, cultured in vitro. All receptors derive from a human donor who had recovered from COVID-19.

This clonotype was observed a single time. The rearrangement links TRBV6-1 to TRBJ2-3, with 8 bases lining up with TRBD1. From germline, CDR1 is MNHNS and CDR2 SASEGT. This CDR3 spans 15 amino acids. V lost 6 bases, J lost 0 bases, and 5 bases stayed unmatched. Written as DNA, the CDR3 is TGTGCCAGCAGAAGGACAGGGACTAGCACAGATACGCAGTATTTT. Encoded protein: CASRRTGTSTDTQYF.

By proportion, this clonotype is medium-sized (0.01 to 0.1%). The chain recombines TRBV2 with TRBJ1-6; D gene unclear. CDR1 SNHLY and CDR2 FYNNEI come from the germline V gene. The CDR3 is made up of 14 amino acids. V lost 1 base to trimming and J lost 8 bases, with 9 bases between them. The CDR3 DNA follows: TGTGCCAGCAGTGAAGGGCGTAGGGATTCACCCCTCCACTTT. Residues: CASSEGRRDSPLHF.

This rearrangement joins TRBV6-5 to TRBJ1-6; the match to TRBD1 covers 8 bases. This CDR3 is 18 amino acids long. V was clipped by 5 bases and J by 0 bases; unmatched bases: 9. CDR1 is MNHEY and CDR2 is SVGAGI in the germline V gene. The CDR3 loop is CASSTRDRLSSYNSPLHF. The CDR3 DNA sequence: TGTGCCAGCAGTACTCGGGACAGGCTAAGCTCCTATAATTCACCCCTCCACTTT.

This clonotype appeared a few times. The V gene is TRBV19, the J gene TRBJ1-2; unclear D gene. The germline V and J ends were trimmed by 1 base and 2 bases, with 11 bases remaining between them. The CDR3 has 15 amino acids. CDR1 is LNHDA and CDR2 is SQIVND in the germline V gene (reference sequence). CDR3 loop: CASSIGRRTNYGYTF. DNA for the CDR3: TGTGCCAGTAGTATAGGACGGAGGACCAACTATGGCTACACCTTC.

The chain combines TRBV12-3 or TRBV12-4 with TRBJ2-2; D remains ambiguous. Between the trimmed V and J ends, which lost 3 bases and 6 bases, there was a span of 14 bases. The CDR3 spans 15 residues. CDR3 bases: TGTGCCAGCAGTTTGTTTACGTTACAATCCGGGGAGCTGTTTTTT. Its translation is CASSLFTLQSGELFF.

The chain combines TRBV4-2 with TRBJ2-7; 14 nucleotides agree with TRBD2. Losses at the gene ends were 3 bases for V and 3 bases for J; bases not matched to a gene: 4. This CDR3 region has 16 residues. The germline V gene has CDR1 LGHNA and CDR2 YNFKEQ. The CDR3 DNA sequence: TGTGCCAGCAGCCAGGCCGGGACTAGCGGGAGCTACGAGCAGTACTTC. It codes for CASSQAGTSGSYEQYF.